The rows below give T cell receptor beta chains drawn from one sample of a study of cytomegalovirus exposure and HLA in healthy donors. The data were produced by immunoSEQ multiplex PCR, yet TCRdb's version contains in-frame clones alone and is incomplete. The sample has approximately 160,000 clones, roughly 80% seen once. Sequenced material: PBMCs. The origin of the receptors is a human donor in good health. Each CDR3 is given with its conserved first and last residue. A D gene is named only where the DNA matches it firmly. The size of a clone is reported for some rows only, either as once, few or many, or as a class for expanded clones.

size: .; V: TRBV5-1; J: TRBJ2-1; D: TRBD2; CDR3: CASSLERLAAYNEQFF; DNA: TGCGCCAGCAGCTTGGAGAGACTAGCGGCCTACAATGAGCAGTTCTTC
size: .; V: TRBV7-2; J: TRBJ2-7; D: .; CDR3: CASSLVAGAPYEQYF; DNA: TGTGCCAGCAGCTTAGTCGCGGGGGCCCCATACGAGCAGTACTTC
size: .; V: TRBV2; J: TRBJ1-1; D: .; CDR3: CASTRANTEAFF; DNA: TGTGCCAGCACCAGGGCGAACACTGAAGCTTTCTTT
size: .; V: TRBV10-1; J: TRBJ1-1; D: TRBD1; CDR3: CASSPRTGTSIPPVFEAFF; DNA: TGCGCCAGCAGTCCGAGGACAGGGACCTCGATCCCCCCCGTCTTTGAAGCTTTCTTT
size: .; V: TRBV12-5; J: TRBJ2-7; D: TRBD1; CDR3: CASGSTGRTGGYERYF; DNA: TGTGCTAGTGGTTCGACGGGTAGGACAGGGGGCTACGAGCGGTACTTC
size: .; V: TRBV6-5; J: TRBJ1-5; D: TRBD1; CDR3: CASSRDRTNQPQHF; DNA: TGTGCCAGCAGTAGGGACAGGACGAATCAGCCCCAGCATTTT
size: .; V: TRBV25-1; J: TRBJ2-7; D: .; CDR3: CASSPGHLYEQYF; DNA: TGTGCCAGCAGTCCGGGACATCTCTACGAGCAGTACTTC
size: .; V: TRBV7-2; J: TRBJ2-7; D: .; CDR3: CASSLGYLENEQYF; DNA: TGTGCCAGCAGCTTAGGATACCTAGAAAACGAGCAGTACTTC
size: .; V: TRBV4-3; J: TRBJ1-2; D: .; CDR3: CASSQDITADGYTF; DNA: TGCGCCAGCAGCCAAGATATCACTGCTGATGGCTACACCTTC
size: .; V: TRBV4-1; J: TRBJ2-7; D: .; CDR3: CAPRRRVGYEQYF; DNA: TGCGCCCCTCGCCGCAGGGTCGGCTACGAGCAGTACTTC
size: .; V: TRBV29-1; J: TRBJ1-2; D: .; CDR3: CSVILHASYGYTF; DNA: TGCAGCGTTATTCTCCATGCCAGCTATGGCTACACCTTC
size: .; V: TRBV10-3; J: TRBJ1-2; D: .; CDR3: CAIHAGGDYGYTF; DNA: TGTGCCATCCACGCCGGGGGGGACTATGGCTACACCTTC
size: .; V: TRBV9; J: TRBJ1-1; D: .; CDR3: CASSDRDTEAFF; DNA: TGTGCCAGCAGCGACAGGGACACTGAAGCTTTCTTT
size: few; V: TRBV27; J: TRBJ2-7; D: .; CDR3: CASSLAGSHYEQYF; DNA: TGTGCCAGCAGTTTAGCAGGGTCCCATTACGAGCAGTACTTC
size: .; V: TRBV9; J: TRBJ1-1; D: TRBD1; CDR3: CASSVAGQGQAFF; DNA: TGTGCCAGCAGCGTAGCGGGACAGGGGCAAGCTTTCTTT
size: few; V: TRBV4-1; J: TRBJ2-5; D: .; CDR3: CASSPSQGWGETQYF; DNA: TGCGCCAGCAGCCCATCGCAGGGGTGGGGAGAGACCCAGTACTTC
size: .; V: TRBV7-6; J: TRBJ2-3; D: TRBD1; CDR3: CASSPGDRGSADTQYF; DNA: TGTGCCAGCAGCCCCGGGGACAGGGGGTCTGCAGATACGCAGTATTTT
size: .; V: TRBV6-1; J: TRBJ2-2; D: TRBD2; CDR3: CASSGSSGGAAGELFF; DNA: TGTGCCAGCAGTGGTTCTAGCGGGGGGGCCGCCGGGGAGCTGTTTTTT
size: .; V: TRBV15; J: TRBJ1-5; D: .; CDR3: CATSNSLSSQPQHF; DNA: TGTGCCACCAGCAATTCGTTGTCTAGTCAGCCCCAGCATTTT
size: few; V: TRBV6-5; J: TRBJ1-2; D: TRBD1; CDR3: CASRAVGTGQGYTF; DNA: TGTGCCAGCAGAGCTGTCGGGACAGGGCAGGGCTACACCTTC
size: .; V: TRBV5-6; J: TRBJ1-6; D: .; CDR3: CASSLVRVSPLHF; DNA: TGTGCCAGCAGCTTGGTCAGGGTATCACCCCTCCACTTT
size: .; V: TRBV10-3; J: TRBJ2-5; D: .; CDR3: CAISERGGQETQYF; DNA: TGTGCCATCAGTGAGAGGGGAGGCCAAGAGACCCAGTACTTC
size: .; V: TRBV5-6; J: TRBJ2-7; D: .; CDR3: CASSFEYEQYF; DNA: TGTGCCAGCAGCTTCGAGTACGAGCAGTACTTC
size: once; V: TRBV5-1; J: TRBJ1-2; D: TRBD1; CDR3: CASSLGGQDYGYTF; DNA: TGCGCCAGCAGCTTGGGTGGACAGGACTATGGCTACACCTTC
size: .; V: TRBV5-1; J: TRBJ1-2; D: TRBD1; CDR3: CASSPGQGYGYTF; DNA: TGCGCCAGCAGCCCCGGACAGGGCTATGGCTACACCTTC
size: .; V: TRBV5-4; J: TRBJ2-5; D: .; CDR3: CASSFAGSPETQYF; DNA: TGTGCCAGCAGCTTTGCGGGGTCCCCAGAGACCCAGTACTTC
size: .; V: TRBV5-1; J: TRBJ1-2; D: TRBD1; CDR3: CASSLTGGDPGYTF; DNA: TGCGCCAGCAGCTTGACAGGGGGTGATCCTGGCTACACCTTC
size: .; V: TRBV7-9; J: TRBJ2-7; D: TRBD2; CDR3: CSSSLGTSGDPYEQYF; DNA: TGTTCCAGCAGCTTGGGGACTAGCGGGGACCCCTACGAGCAGTACTTC
size: .; V: TRBV9; J: TRBJ2-3; D: TRBD2; CDR3: CASSVEVAGRTDTQYF; DNA: TGTGCCAGCAGCGTAGAGGTAGCGGGGCGCACAGATACGCAGTATTTT
size: .; V: TRBV5-1; J: TRBJ2-7; D: .; CDR3: CASSLGGDLMYEQYF; DNA: TGCGCCAGCAGCTTGGGGGGCGATCTCATGTACGAGCAGTACTTC
size: .; V: TRBV2; J: TRBJ1-1; D: TRBD1; CDR3: CASSVSGGAMTEAFF; DNA: TGTGCCAGCAGTGTGTCAGGGGGCGCGATGACTGAAGCTTTCTTT
size: .; V: TRBV10-3; J: TRBJ2-5; D: TRBD2; CDR3: CAISATTAGGQETQYF; DNA: TGTGCCATCAGCGCGACGACAGCGGGGGGCCAAGAGACCCAGTACTTC
size: .; V: TRBV6-5; J: TRBJ2-7; D: TRBD1; CDR3: CASRLDRGIYEQYF; DNA: TGTGCCAGCAGGTTAGACAGGGGGATCTACGAGCAGTACTTC
size: .; V: TRBV5-1; J: TRBJ1-2; D: .; CDR3: CASSPAISGFRLNYGYTF; DNA: TGCGCCAGCAGCCCTGCTATTTCGGGGTTTAGGCTGAACTATGGCTACACCTTC
size: .; V: TRBV5-6; J: TRBJ2-1; D: TRBD1; CDR3: CASSQPGQGGDEQFF; DNA: TGTGCCAGCAGCCAGCCGGGACAGGGCGGGGATGAGCAGTTCTTC
size: .; V: TRBV4-1; J: TRBJ2-7; D: TRBD2; CDR3: CASSQAPGGMGEQYF; DNA: TGCGCCAGCAGCCAAGCTCCGGGGGGGATGGGAGAGCAGTACTTC
size: .; V: TRBV6-5; J: TRBJ2-5; D: .; CDR3: CASSPYFGAETQYF; DNA: TGTGCCAGCAGTCCCTATTTTGGGGCAGAGACCCAGTACTTC
size: .; V: TRBV4-3; J: TRBJ1-5; D: .; CDR3: CASSQGPGPDQPQHF; DNA: TGCGCCAGCAGCCAAGGGCCAGGGCCGGATCAGCCCCAGCATTTT
size: .; V: TRBV9; J: TRBJ2-5; D: .; CDR3: CASSVSGLGETQYF; DNA: TGTGCCAGCAGCGTATCAGGGTTGGGGGAGACCCAGTACTTC
size: few; V: TRBV5-5; J: TRBJ2-2; D: TRBD2; CDR3: CASSLERGNTGELFF; DNA: TGTGCCAGCAGCTTAGAGCGGGGGAACACCGGGGAGCTGTTTTTT
size: .; V: TRBV5-1; J: TRBJ1-1; D: TRBD1; CDR3: CASSLQQGMNTEAFF; DNA: TGCGCCAGCAGCTTACAACAGGGGATGAACACTGAAGCTTTCTTT
size: .; V: TRBV25-1; J: TRBJ2-5; D: .; CDR3: CASSEWGDLETQYF; DNA: TGTGCCAGCAGTGAATGGGGGGACCTGGAGACCCAGTACTTC